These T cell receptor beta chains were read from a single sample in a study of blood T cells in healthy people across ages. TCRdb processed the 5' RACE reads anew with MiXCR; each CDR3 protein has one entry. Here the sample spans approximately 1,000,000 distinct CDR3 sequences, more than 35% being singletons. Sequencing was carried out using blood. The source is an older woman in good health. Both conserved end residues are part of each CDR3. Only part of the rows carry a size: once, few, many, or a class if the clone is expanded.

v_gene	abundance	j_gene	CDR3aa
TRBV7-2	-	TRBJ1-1	CASSSLLRQGMEAFF
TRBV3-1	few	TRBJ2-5	CASSDAGVWGQETQYF
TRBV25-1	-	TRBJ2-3	CASSGLLSTDTQYF
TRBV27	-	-	CASSPPGGGKETQYF
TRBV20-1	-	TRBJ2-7	CSARGTSGRAGGGNEQYF
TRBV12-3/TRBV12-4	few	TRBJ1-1	CASNPGSRLQTEAFF
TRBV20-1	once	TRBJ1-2	CSARAVQGQGAYGYTF
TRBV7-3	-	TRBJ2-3	CASSLKGGRADTQYF
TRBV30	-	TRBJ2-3	CAWGTSGGGTQYF
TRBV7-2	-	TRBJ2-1	CASSSRLERGYNEQFF
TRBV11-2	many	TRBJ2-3	CASSLGVRTDTQYF
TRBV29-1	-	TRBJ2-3	CSVRQGGTSTDTQYF
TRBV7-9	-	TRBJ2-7	CASSATRGGYEQYF
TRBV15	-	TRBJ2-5	CATSRDLRVETQYF
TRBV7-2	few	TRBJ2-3	CASRPSRRDTQYF
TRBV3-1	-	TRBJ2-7	CASSQGDSSLDEQYF
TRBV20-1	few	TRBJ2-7	CSAYGGSGYEQYF